This TCR beta chain was documented in a study of blood T cell repertoires in COVID-19. Across the whole study: COVID-19 samples collected from the United States, Italy and Spain covered acute and convalescent phases. Nucleic acid was either cDNA or gDNA, and it came from T cells, B-cell-depleted T cells, or PBMCs.

In the source study's methods: Nucleated cell number was recorded as an estimate derived from reference gene primer amplification. Measured with immunoSEQ multiplex PCR; TCRdb has only the in-frame clones, and not every one. V and J calls and clone size are copied from that table; D and trimming were computed from the DNA. The profile shows 100,000 to 120,000 clones, about 79% of them singletons. Comments on this clone: At one of its ends the junction is not consistent with the germline gene, which may arise from a read error.

The CDR3 contains 13 residues. This TCR derives from a woman at least 80 years old with active or convalescent COVID-19. Material for sequencing was peripheral blood. The chain joins TRBV12-3 or TRBV12-4 to TRBJ1-2, with 8 bases fitting TRBD1. CDR3 loop: CASSFSGDRRGFF. The CDR3 region has the DNA TGTGCCAGCAGTTTTTCAGGGGACAGGCGTGGGTTCTTC.